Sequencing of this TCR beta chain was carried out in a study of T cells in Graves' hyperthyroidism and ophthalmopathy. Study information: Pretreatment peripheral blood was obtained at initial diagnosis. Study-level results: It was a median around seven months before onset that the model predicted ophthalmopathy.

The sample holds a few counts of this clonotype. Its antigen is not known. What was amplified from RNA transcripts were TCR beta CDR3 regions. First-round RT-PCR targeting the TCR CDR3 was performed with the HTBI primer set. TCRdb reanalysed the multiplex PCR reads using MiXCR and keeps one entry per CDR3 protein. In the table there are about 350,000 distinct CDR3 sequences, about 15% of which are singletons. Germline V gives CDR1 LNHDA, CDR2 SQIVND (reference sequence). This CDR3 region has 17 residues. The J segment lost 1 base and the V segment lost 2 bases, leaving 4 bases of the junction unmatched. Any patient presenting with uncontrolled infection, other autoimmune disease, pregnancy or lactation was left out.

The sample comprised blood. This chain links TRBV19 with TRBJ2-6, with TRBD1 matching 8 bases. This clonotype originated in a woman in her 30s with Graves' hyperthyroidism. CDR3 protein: CASSISRGLSGANVLTF. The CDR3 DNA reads TGTGCCAGTAGTATAAGCAGGGGGCTTTCTGGGGCCAACGTCCTGACTTTC.